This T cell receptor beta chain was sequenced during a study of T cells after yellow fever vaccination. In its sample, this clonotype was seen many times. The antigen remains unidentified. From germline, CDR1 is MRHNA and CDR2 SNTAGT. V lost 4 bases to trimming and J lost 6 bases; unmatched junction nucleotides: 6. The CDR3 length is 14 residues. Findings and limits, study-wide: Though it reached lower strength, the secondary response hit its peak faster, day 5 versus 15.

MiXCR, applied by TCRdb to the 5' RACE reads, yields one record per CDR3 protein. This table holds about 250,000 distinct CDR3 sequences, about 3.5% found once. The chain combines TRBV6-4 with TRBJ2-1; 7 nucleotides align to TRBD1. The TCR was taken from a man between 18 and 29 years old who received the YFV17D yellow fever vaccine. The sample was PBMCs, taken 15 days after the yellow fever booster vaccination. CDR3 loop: CASSGQGFSNEQFF. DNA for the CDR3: TGTGCCAGCAGTGGACAGGGTTTCTCCAATGAGCAGTTCTTC.